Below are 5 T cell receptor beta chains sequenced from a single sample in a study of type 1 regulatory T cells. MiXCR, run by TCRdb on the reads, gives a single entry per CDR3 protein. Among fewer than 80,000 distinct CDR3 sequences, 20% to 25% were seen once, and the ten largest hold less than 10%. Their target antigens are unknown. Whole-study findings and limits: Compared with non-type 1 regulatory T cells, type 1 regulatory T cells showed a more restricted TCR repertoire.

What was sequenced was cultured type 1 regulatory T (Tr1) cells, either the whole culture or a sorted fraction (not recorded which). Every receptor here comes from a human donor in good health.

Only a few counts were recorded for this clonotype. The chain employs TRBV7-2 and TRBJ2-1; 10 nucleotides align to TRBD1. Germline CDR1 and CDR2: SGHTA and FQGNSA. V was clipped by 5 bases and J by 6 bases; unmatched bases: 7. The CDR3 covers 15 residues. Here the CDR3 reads CASSPGTGVPNEQFF. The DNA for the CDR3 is TGTGCCAGCAGCCCCGGGACAGGGGTTCCCAATGAGCAGTTCTTC.

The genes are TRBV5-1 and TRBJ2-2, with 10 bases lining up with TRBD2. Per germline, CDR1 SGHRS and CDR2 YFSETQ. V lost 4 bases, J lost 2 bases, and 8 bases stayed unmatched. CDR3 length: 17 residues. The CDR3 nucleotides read TGCGCCAGCAGCCAGGGACTAGCGACATATAACACCGGGGAGCTGTTTTTT. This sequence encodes CASSQGLATYNTGELFF.

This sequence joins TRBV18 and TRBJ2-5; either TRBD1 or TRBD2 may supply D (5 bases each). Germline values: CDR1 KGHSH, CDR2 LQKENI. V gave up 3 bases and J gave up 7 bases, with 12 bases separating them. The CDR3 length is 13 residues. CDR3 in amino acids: CASSPGVIWTQYF. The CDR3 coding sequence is TGTGCCAGCTCACCGGGGGTTATCTGGACCCAGTACTTC.

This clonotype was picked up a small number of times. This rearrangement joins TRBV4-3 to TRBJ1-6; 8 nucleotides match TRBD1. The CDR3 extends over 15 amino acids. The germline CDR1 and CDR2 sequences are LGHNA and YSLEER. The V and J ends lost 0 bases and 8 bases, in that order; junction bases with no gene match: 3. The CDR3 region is CASSQDPQGDSPLHF. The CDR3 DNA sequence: TGCGCCAGCAGCCAAGATCCACAGGGGGATTCACCCCTCCACTTT.

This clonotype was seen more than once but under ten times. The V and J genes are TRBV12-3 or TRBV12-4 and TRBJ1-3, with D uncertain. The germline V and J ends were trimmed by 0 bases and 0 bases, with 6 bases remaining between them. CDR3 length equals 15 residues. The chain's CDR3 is CASSLAGASGNTIYF. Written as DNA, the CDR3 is TGTGCCAGCAGTTTAGCAGGAGCCTCTGGAAACACCATATATTTT.